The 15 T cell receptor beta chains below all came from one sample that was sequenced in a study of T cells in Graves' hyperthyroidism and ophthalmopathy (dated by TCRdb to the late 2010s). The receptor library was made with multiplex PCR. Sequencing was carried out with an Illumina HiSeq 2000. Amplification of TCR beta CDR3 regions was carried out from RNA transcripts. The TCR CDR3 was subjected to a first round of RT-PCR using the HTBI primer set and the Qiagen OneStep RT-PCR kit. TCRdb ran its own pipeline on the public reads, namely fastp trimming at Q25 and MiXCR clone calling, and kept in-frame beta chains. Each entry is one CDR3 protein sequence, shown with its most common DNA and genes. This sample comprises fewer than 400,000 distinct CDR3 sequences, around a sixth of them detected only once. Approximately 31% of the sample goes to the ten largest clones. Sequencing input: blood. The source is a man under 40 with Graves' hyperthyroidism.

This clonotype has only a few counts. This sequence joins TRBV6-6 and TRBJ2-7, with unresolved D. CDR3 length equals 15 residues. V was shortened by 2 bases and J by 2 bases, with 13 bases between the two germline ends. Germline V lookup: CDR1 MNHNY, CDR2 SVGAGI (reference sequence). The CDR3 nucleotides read TGTGCCAGCAGTTACGGGCAGAATAAACCCTACGAGCAGTACTTC. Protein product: CASSYGQNKPYEQYF.

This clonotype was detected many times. The CDR3 loop reads CATSDQTGAAPDTQYF. CDR3 in DNA: TGTGCCACCAGTGATCAGACAGGAGCTGCACCAGATACGCAGTATTTT. The chain has TRBV24-1 and TRBJ2-3; a possible D gene is TRBD1 (6 bases). This CDR3 has 16 residues. Trimming cost V 3 bases and J 4 bases, with 16 bases left between them. Germline values: CDR1 KGHDR, CDR2 SFDVKD.

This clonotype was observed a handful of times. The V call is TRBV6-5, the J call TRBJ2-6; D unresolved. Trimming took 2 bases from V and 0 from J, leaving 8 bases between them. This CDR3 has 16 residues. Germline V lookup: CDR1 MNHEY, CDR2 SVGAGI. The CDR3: CASSYLGSSGANVLTF. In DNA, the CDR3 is TGTGCCAGCAGTTACCTGGGTAGCTCTGGGGCCAACGTCCTGACTTTC.

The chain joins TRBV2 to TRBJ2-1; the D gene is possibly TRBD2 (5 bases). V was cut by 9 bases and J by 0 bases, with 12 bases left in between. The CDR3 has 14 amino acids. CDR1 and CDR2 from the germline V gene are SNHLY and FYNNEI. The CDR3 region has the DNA TGTGCCAGTACGGACTTCGTCTCCTACAATGAGCAGTTCTTC. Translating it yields CASTDFVSYNEQFF.

The CDR3 sequence is CASSTSGTGPYEQYF. CDR3 coding DNA: TGTGCCAGTAGTACGTCCGGGACAGGGCCTTACGAGCAGTACTTC. V gene TRBV19 combines with J gene TRBJ2-7; TRBD1 matches 9 bases. The V segment lost 4 bases and the J segment 4 bases; nucleotides outside the gene matches: 8. CDR3 length: 15 amino acids. Looked up from germline, CDR1 is LNHDA and CDR2 is SQIVND (reference sequence). Full variable domain (missing parts from reference TRBV19 and TRBJ2-7): DGGITQSPKYLFRKEGQNVTLSCEQNLNHDAMYWYRQDPGQGLRLIYYSQIVNDFQKGDIAEGYSVSREKKESFPLTVTSAQKNPTAFYLCASSTSGTGPYEQYFGPGTRLTVT.

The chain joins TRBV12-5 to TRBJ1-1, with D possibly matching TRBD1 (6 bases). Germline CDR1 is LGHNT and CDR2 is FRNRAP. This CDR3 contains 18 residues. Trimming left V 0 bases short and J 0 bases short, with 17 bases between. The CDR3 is CASGLVLGRQAVNTEAFF. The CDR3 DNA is TGTGCTAGTGGTTTGGTACTGGGTAGACAGGCGGTGAACACTGAAGCTTTCTTT.

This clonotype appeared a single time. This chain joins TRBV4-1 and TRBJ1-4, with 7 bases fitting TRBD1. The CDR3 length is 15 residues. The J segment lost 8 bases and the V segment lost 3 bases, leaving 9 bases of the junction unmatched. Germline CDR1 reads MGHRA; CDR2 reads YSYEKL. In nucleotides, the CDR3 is TGCGCCAGCAGCCAGCCCCGGGACAGAAACGAAAAACTGTTTTTT. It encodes CASSQPRDRNEKLFF.

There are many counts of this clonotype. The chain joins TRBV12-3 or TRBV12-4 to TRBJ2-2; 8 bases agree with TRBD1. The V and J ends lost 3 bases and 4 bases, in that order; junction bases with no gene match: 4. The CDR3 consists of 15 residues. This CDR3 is CASSLLTGATGELFF. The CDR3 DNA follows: TGTGCCAGCAGTTTGCTGACAGGGGCCACCGGGGAGCTGTTTTTT.

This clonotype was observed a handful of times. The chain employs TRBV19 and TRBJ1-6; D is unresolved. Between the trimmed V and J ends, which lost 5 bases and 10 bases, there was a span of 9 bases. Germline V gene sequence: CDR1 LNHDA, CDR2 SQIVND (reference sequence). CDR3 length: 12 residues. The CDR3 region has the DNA TGTGCCAGTAGTGCCCGGAACTCACCCCTCCACTTT. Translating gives CASSARNSPLHF.

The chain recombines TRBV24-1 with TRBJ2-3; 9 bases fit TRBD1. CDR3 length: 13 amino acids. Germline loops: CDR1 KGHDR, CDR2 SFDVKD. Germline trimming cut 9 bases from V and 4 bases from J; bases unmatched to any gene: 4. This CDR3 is CATAGTGPDTQYF. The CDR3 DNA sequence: TGTGCCACCGCCGGGACAGGGCCAGATACGCAGTATTTT.

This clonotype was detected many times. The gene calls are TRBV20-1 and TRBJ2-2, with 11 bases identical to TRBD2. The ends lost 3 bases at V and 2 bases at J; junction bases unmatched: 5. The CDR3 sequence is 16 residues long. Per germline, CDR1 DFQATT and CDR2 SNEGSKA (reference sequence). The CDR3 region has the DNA TGCAGTGCTAGTTTTAGCGGGAGGGCCAACACCGGGGAGCTGTTTTTT. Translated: CSASFSGRANTGELFF.

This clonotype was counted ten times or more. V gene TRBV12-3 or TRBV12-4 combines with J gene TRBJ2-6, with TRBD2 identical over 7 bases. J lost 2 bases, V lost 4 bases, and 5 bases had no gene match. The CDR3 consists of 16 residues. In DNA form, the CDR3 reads TGTGCCAGCAGTTATCACCTAGCGGCTGGGGCCAACGTCCTGACTTTC. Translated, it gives CASSYHLAAGANVLTF.

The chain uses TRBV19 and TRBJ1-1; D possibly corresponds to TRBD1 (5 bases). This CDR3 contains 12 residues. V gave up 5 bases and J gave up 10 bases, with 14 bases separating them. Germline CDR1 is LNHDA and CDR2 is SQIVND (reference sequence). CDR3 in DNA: TGTGCCAGTAGTTATCCACGACAGACAGCTTTCTTT. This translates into CASSYPRQTAFF.

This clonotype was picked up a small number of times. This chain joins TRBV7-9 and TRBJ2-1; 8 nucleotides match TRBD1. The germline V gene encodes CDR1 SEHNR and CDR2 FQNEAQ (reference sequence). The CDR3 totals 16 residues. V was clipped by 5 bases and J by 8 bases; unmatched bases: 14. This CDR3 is CASSGGPGQAFDEQFF. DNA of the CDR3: TGTGCCAGCAGCGGCGGCCCGGGACAGGCCTTCGATGAGCAGTTCTTC. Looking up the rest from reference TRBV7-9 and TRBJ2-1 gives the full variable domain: DTGVSQNPRHKITKRGQNVTFRCDPISEHNRLYWYRQTLGQGPEFLTYFQNEAQLEKSRLLSDRFSAERPKGSFSTLEIQRTEQGDSAMYLCASSGGPGQAFDEQFFGPGTRLTVL.

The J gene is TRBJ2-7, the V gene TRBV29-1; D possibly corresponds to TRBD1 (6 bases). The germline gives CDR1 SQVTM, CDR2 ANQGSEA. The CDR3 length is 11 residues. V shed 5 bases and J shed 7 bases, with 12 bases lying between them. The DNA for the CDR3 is TGCAGCGTTAGGACAGCCGGGGAGCAGTACTTC. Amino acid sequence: CSVRTAGEQYF.